Below are 4 T cell receptor beta chains sequenced from a single sample in a study of human T cells and chemical hapten exposure. TCRdb ran MiXCR on the RACE reads and lists one entry per CDR3 protein. The data contain about 160,000 distinct CDR3 sequences, about a quarter of them singletons. As for time point: patch test 3, about 24 weeks after DPC sensitization. The treatment here: therapeutic diphenylcyclopropenone sensitization with weekly scalp DPC. The sample in question was whole blood, obtained in connection with sensitization to the hapten diphenylcyclopropenone (DPC). The receptors here all came from a woman younger than 30 with alopecia areata. Some clones in this sample may be carry-over from other donors' samples.

This clonotype was seen only a few times. The chain uses TRBV6-5 and TRBJ2-5, with D unclear. Per the germline V gene, CDR1 is MNHEY and CDR2 is SVGAGI. The length of the CDR3 is 17 residues. The V gene lost 0 bases and the J gene lost 2 bases, with 16 bases spanning the gap. CDR3 in DNA: TGTGCCAGCAGTTACTCGATCGGAGAAGTAGGGCAAGAGACCCAGTACTTC. Translation: CASSYSIGEVGQETQYF.

This clonotype has more than one count but fewer than ten. This chain uses TRBV29-1 with TRBJ1-5; a possible D gene is TRBD1 (5 bases). V lost 6 bases and J lost 6, with 15 bases in between. Germline-derived CDR1 and CDR2 are SQVTM and ANQGSEA. The CDR3 runs 13 residues. This chain's CDR3 is CSVTSGLSQPQHF. The CDR3, as DNA: TGCAGCGTAACCTCAGGGTTGAGTCAGCCCCAGCATTTT.

This clonotype was counted only a few times. The genes are TRBV11-2 and TRBJ2-7; D call uncertain. CDR3 length: 12 residues. Deletions cut 5 bases from V and 7 bases from J, with 12 bases between. Per germline, CDR1 SGHAT and CDR2 FQNNGV. The CDR3 DNA follows: TGTGCCAGCAGCCCAGACGTGGCGGAGCAGTACTTC. The encoded protein is CASSPDVAEQYF.

This clonotype was observed a handful of times. The chain carries TRBV20-1 and TRBJ2-7, with 7 bases lining up with TRBD1. Losses at the gene ends were 5 bases for V and 2 bases for J; bases not matched to a gene: 9. The germline V gene has CDR1 DFQATT and CDR2 SNEGSKA (reference sequence). The CDR3 length is 14 residues. CDR3 sequence reads: CSAWTGKGPYEQYF. CDR3 bases: TGCAGTGCTTGGACAGGAAAAGGGCCCTACGAGCAGTACTTC.